This T cell receptor (beta chain) was recorded in a study of cytomegalovirus exposure and HLA in healthy donors. Study details: Earlier work reported some 110 million unique TCR beta sequences from 150 million to 200 million T cells. Findings and limits, study-wide: The authors assumed roughly uniform sequencing depth across donors for presence/absence analyses.

The donors, nominally healthy at sampling, likely had unrecorded immune exposures. PCR primers comprised 60 Vbeta and 13 Jbeta primers. Sequencing used immunoSEQ multiplex PCR; TCRdb keeps in-frame clones, though not all of them. The table includes 160,000 or so clones, 71% detected once. V was trimmed by 1 base and J by 7 bases, leaving 11 bases between them. Germline CDR1 and CDR2: SGHTA and FQGNSA. The CDR3 runs to 14 residues. Only a few counts were recorded for this clone. Its antigen is still unknown. The clonotype was recovered from a woman in her thirties in good health and CMV-seronegative. The V gene is TRBV7-2, the J gene TRBJ2-4; weak D call: TRBD2 (7 bases). The sample was PBMCs. CDR3 bases: TGTGCCAGCAGCTTAGGAGGGGGGGGGAACATTCAGTACTTC. This sequence encodes CASSLGGGGNIQYF.